This T cell receptor (beta chain) was sequenced for a study of blood T cell repertoires in COVID-19. Generated by immunoSEQ multiplex PCR, the TCRdb table keeps only in-frame clones and is missing some. The sample contains about 180,000 clones, about 80% of which appear only once. The receptor was derived from a human donor in a cohort sampled during active COVID-19. Sequenced: peripheral blood.

Here the CDR3 reads CASSITGSGGGPNTGELFF. CDR3 bases: TGTGCCAGTAGCATAACCGGGTCGGGCGGGGGACCGAACACCGGGGAGCTGTTTTTT. The gene calls are TRBV19 and TRBJ2-2, with 7 positions matching TRBD2. J gave up 0 bases and V 6 bases, and 16 bases lay outside the gene matches. The CDR3 consists of 19 residues. Germline assignment: CDR1 LNHDA and CDR2 SQIVND (reference sequence).